This T cell receptor beta chain was captured by sequencing in a study of OX40 agonist ivuxolimab in advanced cancers. Here immunoSEQ multiplex PCR was the method, and the copy in TCRdb shows in-frame clones only, minus some. The sample has some 69,000 clones, approximately 90% seen once. CDR1 is SNHLY and CDR2 is FYNNEI in the germline V gene. The V gene lost 2 bases and the J gene lost 4 bases, with 15 bases spanning the gap. The CDR3 has 16 residues. Specimen: CD4+ or CD8+ T cells sorted from blood, collected in a trial of the OX40 agonist ivuxolimab. The TCR originated in an adult with an advanced solid tumor such as melanoma, head and neck, liver or kidney cancer. This chain links TRBV2 with TRBJ1-5; no clear D gene. The chain's CDR3 is CASSERASLINQPQHF. The CDR3 nucleotides are TGTGCCAGCAGTGAACGAGCCTCCCTGATTAATCAGCCCCAGCATTTT.